This T cell receptor (beta chain) was captured by sequencing in a study of chemoradiotherapy in HPV16-positive cancers. The overall study: Functional T-cell assays on two HPV16-positive patients' cells defined candidate HPV-specific clones and common TCR motifs. Whole-study findings and limits: For HPV16-positive patients, expanding HPV-responsive T cells associated with longer recurrence-free survival. Only two HPV16-positive patients supplied the functional HPV-specificity definition.

Produced via immunoSEQ multiplex PCR; TCRdb's table is partial and in-frame only. Of around 13,000 clones in the sample, about 78% were seen once. The CDR3 sequence is 12 residues long. Germline values: CDR1 MDHEN, CDR2 SYDVKM. V lost 3 bases and J 5 bases, leaving 7 bases between the germline ends. Concerning this clone itself: The target antigen is unknown.

Repeated repertoire sampling spanned the course of chemoradiotherapy. This chain uses TRBV28 with TRBJ1-1; D uncertain. The sample was taken from a patient who underwent chemoradiotherapy. The clonotype was recovered from a human donor with HPV-associated anogenital cancer. The CDR3 bases are TGTGCCAGCAGTTTGTTTGGAACTGAAGCTTTCTTT. The encoded protein is CASSLFGTEAFF.